In this sample, the clone carrying this TCR beta chain turned up many times. Antigen specificity is unknown. Making the TCR beta libraries involved quantitative 5'-RACE with molecular barcodes. TCRdb fed the 5' RACE reads into MiXCR, producing one record per CDR3 protein. Found here are approximately 140,000 distinct CDR3 sequences, approximately 10% of them singletons; the top ten hold approximately 3.3%. This record comes from a study of CD8 T cells in ankylosing spondylitis. Study-wide findings and caveats: Peripheral blood held disease-linked clones only at relatively low frequency, and these were CD8+. A TCR beta motif of roughly 8 highly homologous variants appeared characteristic of ankylosing spondylitis blood.

The CDR3 totals 13 residues. V was pared by 4 bases and J by 4 bases, with 10 bases between. Germline V gene lookup returns CDR1 SGHDT and CDR2 YYEEEE. The source is a male donor with ankylosing spondylitis or in good health (not recorded which). The rearrangement uses TRBV5-6 and TRBJ2-3; D remains ambiguous. The sequenced sample was blood, either unsorted or a sorted T cell fraction (not recorded which). CDR3 loop: CASSPRSPDTQYF. CDR3 sequence (DNA): TGTGCCAGCAGCCCCCGGTCCCCAGATACGCAGTATTTT.